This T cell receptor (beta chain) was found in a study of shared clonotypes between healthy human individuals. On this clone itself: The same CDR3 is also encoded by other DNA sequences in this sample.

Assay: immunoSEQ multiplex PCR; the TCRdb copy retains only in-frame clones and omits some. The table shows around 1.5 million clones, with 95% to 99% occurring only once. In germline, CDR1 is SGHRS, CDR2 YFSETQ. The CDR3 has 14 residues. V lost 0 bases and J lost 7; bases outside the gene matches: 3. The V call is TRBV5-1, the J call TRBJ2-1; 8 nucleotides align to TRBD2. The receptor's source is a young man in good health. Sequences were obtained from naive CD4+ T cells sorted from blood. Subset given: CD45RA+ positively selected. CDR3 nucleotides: TGCGCCAGCAGCTTGGACGGCGGGGGGAATGAGCAGTTCTTC. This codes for CASSLDGGGNEQFF.